This T cell receptor beta chain was sequenced in a study of PD-L1 blockade in urothelial cancer. Overall study context: At 3 weeks after treatment start (second dose) and again at 6 weeks, blood was analyzed. Each blood sample yielded a median of roughly 140,000 T cells. Study findings and constraints: Pretreatment TCR clonality in blood, when below the median, was predictive of better survival.

A word on this clone: Antigen specificity is unknown.

Germline V CDR1 and CDR2: MDHEN, SYDVKM. The CDR3 length is 15 residues. V was clipped by 6 bases and J by 2 bases; unmatched bases: 2. Sequencing used immunoSEQ multiplex PCR; TCRdb keeps in-frame clones, though not all of them. The data contain about 80,000 clones, around 90% of them singletons. The rearrangement uses TRBV28 and TRBJ2-2, with 11 positions matching TRBD2. The source material was PBMCs, sampled around atezolizumab (anti-PD-L1) treatment. This receptor was identified in a woman in her sixties or seventies with urothelial cancer. The CDR3, as DNA: TGTGCCAGCAGACTAGCGGGAGCTAACACCGGGGAGCTGTTTTTT. It translates to CASRLAGANTGELFF.